This TCR beta chain was identified during a study of blood T cell repertoires in COVID-19. On the study more broadly: The samples span acute and convalescent COVID-19 from the United States, Italy and Spain.

Original handling: Researchers report that nucleated cell counts were estimated from reference gene primer amplification. Sequencing was performed with immunoSEQ multiplex PCR; in TCRdb, only in-frame clones are kept and a portion is missing. From that table come the V and J calls and clone size; the DNA was used to work out D and trimming. This repertoire shows more than 45,000 clones, roughly 86% found once; its top ten account for 6% to 8%. This clonotype was sampled from a human donor with active COVID-19. The donor label of this sample is uncertain. Sequenced input: peripheral blood.

DNA of the CDR3: TGTGCCAGCAGCCCCCTTGTGGGGGCGAAGGAGCAGTACTTC. This gives the protein CASSPLVGAKEQYF. This sequence joins TRBV28 and TRBJ2-7, with D tentatively TRBD1 (6 bases). CDR3 length: 14 amino acids. Looked up from germline, CDR1 is MDHEN and CDR2 is SYDVKM. The germline V and J ends were trimmed by 6 bases and 7 bases, with 19 bases remaining between them.